A selection of T cell receptor beta chains follows, all from one sample in a study of blood T cell repertoires in COVID-19. Generated by immunoSEQ multiplex PCR, the TCRdb table keeps only in-frame clones and is missing some. The profile covers 200,000 to 250,000 clones, with over 75% appearing a single time and 4.8% taken by the ten largest. What was sequenced was peripheral blood. These receptors originate from a woman in her thirties or forties with acute or convalescent COVID-19. CDR3s include the opening cysteine and the closing phenylalanine or tryptophan. A D gene is named only where the DNA matches it firmly. The size field is filled for only some rows; it gives once, few, many or a size class.

D: TRBD1
J: TRBJ1-5
V: TRBV2
size: NA
CDR3: CASSNQGANQPQHF
DNA: TGTGCCAGCAGTAATCAGGGGGCTAATCAGCCCCAGCATTTT

D: NA
J: TRBJ1-1
V: TRBV21-1
size: NA
CDR3: CRGLTEAFF
DNA: TGTCGGGGTTTAACTGAAGCTTTCTTT

D: NA
J: TRBJ2-4
V: TRBV13
size: NA
CDR3: CASSPGVAKNIQYF
DNA: TGTGCCAGCAGCCCTGGAGTAGCCAAAAACATTCAGTACTTC

D: NA
J: TRBJ2-3
V: TRBV11-2
size: once
CDR3: CASSLSSLPDTQYF
DNA: TGTGCCAGCAGCTTATCTTCCCTACCAGATACGCAGTATTTT

D: NA
J: TRBJ1-4
V: TRBV3-1/TRBV3-2
size: NA
CDR3: CASSQGASAMREKLFF
DNA: TGTGCCAGCAGCCAGGGGGCTTCCGCCATGCGGGAAAAACTGTTTTTT

D: NA
J: TRBJ2-6
V: TRBV9
size: NA
CDR3: CASSAHRGGANVLTF
DNA: TGTGCCAGCAGCGCCCATAGAGGGGGGGCCAACGTCCTGACTTTC

D: NA
J: TRBJ1-2
V: TRBV2
size: NA
CDR3: CASSETAVNVGYTF
DNA: TGTGCCAGCAGTGAAACCGCAGTAAATGTTGGCTACACCTTC

D: NA
J: TRBJ1-1
V: TRBV19
size: NA
CDR3: CASSIVQAFFF
DNA: TGTGCCAGTAGTATAGTCCAGGCTTTTTTCTTT

D: NA
J: TRBJ2-3
V: TRBV18
size: NA
CDR3: CASSPTSTQSTPSTQYF
DNA: TGTGCCAGCTCACCCACCTCCACCCAGTCGACTCCCTCTACGCAGTATTTT

D: TRBD1
J: TRBJ1-2
V: TRBV19
size: NA
CDR3: CASRSVPRTGHGYTF
DNA: TGTGCCAGTAGGTCTGTCCCAAGGACAGGGCATGGCTACACCTTC

D: NA
J: TRBJ2-3
V: TRBV9
size: NA
CDR3: CASSVEGEGGTDTQYF
DNA: TGTGCCAGCAGCGTAGAAGGGGAGGGGGGCACAGATACGCAGTATTTT

D: NA
J: TRBJ1-5
V: TRBV6-5
size: NA
CDR3: CASSPHLRPQHF
DNA: TGTGCCAGCAGTCCACATCTCCGGCCCCAGCATTTT

D: NA
J: TRBJ2-5
V: TRBV11-1
size: NA
CDR3: CASSLADGGETQYF
DNA: TGTGCCAGCAGCTTAGCCGACGGCGGGGAGACCCAGTACTTC

D: TRBD2
J: TRBJ2-1
V: TRBV12-5
size: NA
CDR3: CASGLGSGGMYEQFF
DNA: TGTGCTAGTGGTTTGGGAAGCGGGGGAATGTATGAGCAGTTCTTC

D: TRBD1
J: TRBJ1-1
V: TRBV5-1
size: few
CDR3: CASSLGQGRTEAFF
DNA: TGCGCCAGCAGCCTTGGACAGGGAAGAACTGAAGCTTTCTTT

D: NA
J: TRBJ1-5
V: TRBV2
size: NA
CDR3: CASRRAGGAQPQHF
DNA: TGTGCCAGCAGGAGGGCGGGGGGGGCTCAGCCCCAGCATTTT

D: TRBD2
J: TRBJ2-2
V: TRBV7-7
size: NA
CDR3: CASSPLAGGPELSRAGELFF
DNA: TGTGCCAGCAGCCCACTAGCGGGGGGCCCTGAATTGAGTCGGGCCGGGGAGCTGTTTTTT

D: TRBD2
J: TRBJ2-3
V: TRBV4-2
size: NA
CDR3: CASSSSHSGGATDTQYF
DNA: TGTGCCAGCAGCAGCAGCCATAGCGGGGGGGCCACAGATACGCAGTATTTT

D: NA
J: TRBJ1-2
V: TRBV4-1
size: NA
CDR3: CASSQTGGDYGYTF
DNA: TGCGCCAGCAGCCAAACCGGGGGGGACTATGGCTACACCTTC

D: NA
J: TRBJ2-3
V: TRBV27
size: NA
CDR3: CASSRQDTTDTQYF
DNA: TGTGCCAGCAGTCGGCAGGACACCACAGATACGCAGTATTTT

D: TRBD2
J: TRBJ2-1
V: TRBV10-3
size: NA
CDR3: CASWGGGADEQFF
DNA: TGTGCCTCCTGGGGCGGGGGGGCTGATGAGCAGTTCTTC

D: NA
J: TRBJ1-2
V: TRBV18
size: NA
CDR3: CASSPGDGYGYTF
DNA: TGTGCCAGCTCACCAGGAGACGGCTATGGCTACACCTTC

D: NA
J: TRBJ1-5
V: TRBV21-1
size: few
CDR3: CASRHPSNQPQHF
DNA: TGTGCCAGCAGACACCCCAGCAATCAGCCCCAGCATTTT

D: NA
J: TRBJ1-1
V: TRBV12-3/TRBV12-4
size: NA
CDR3: CASSLQGRLEAFF
DNA: TGTGCCAGCAGTTTACAGGGGCGCCTAGAAGCTTTCTTT

D: TRBD1
J: TRBJ1-1
V: TRBV6-5
size: NA
CDR3: CASSRRTGGTEAFF
DNA: TGTGCCAGCAGTCGGCGGACAGGGGGCACTGAAGCTTTCTTT

D: TRBD1
J: TRBJ1-2
V: TRBV5-1
size: NA
CDR3: CASSLAPGGNYGYTF
DNA: TGCGCCAGCAGCTTGGCCCCAGGGGGAAACTATGGCTACACCTTC

D: NA
J: TRBJ1-1
V: TRBV29-1
size: NA
CDR3: CSVRIDFNTEAFF
DNA: TGCAGCGTTAGAATAGATTTCAACACTGAAGCTTTCTTT

D: TRBD2
J: TRBJ2-5
V: TRBV18
size: NA
CDR3: CASSPPGLAGGETQYF
DNA: TGTGCCAGCTCACCGCCGGGACTAGCGGGGGGTGAGACCCAGTACTTC

D: NA
J: TRBJ1-2
V: TRBV19
size: NA
CDR3: CASSISGNGYGYTF
DNA: TGTGCCAGTAGTATCTCAGGGAATGGCTATGGCTACACCTTC

D: NA
J: TRBJ1-2
V: TRBV19
size: NA
CDR3: CATSTSQGGYGYTF
DNA: TGTGCCACCTCTACAAGTCAGGGCGGCTATGGCTACACCTTC

D: NA
J: TRBJ1-1
V: TRBV19
size: NA
CDR3: CASSIIAPKNTEAFF
DNA: TGTGCCAGTAGTATTATAGCCCCTAAGAACACTGAAGCTTTCTTT

D: NA
J: TRBJ1-4
V: TRBV5-1
size: NA
CDR3: CASSPRSGGAPEKLFF
DNA: TGCGCCAGCAGCCCCAGGTCTGGCGGGGCCCCTGAAAAACTGTTTTTT

D: TRBD1
J: TRBJ2-3
V: TRBV12-3/TRBV12-4
size: NA
CDR3: CASSTTGADTQYF
DNA: TGTGCCAGCAGTACGACAGGGGCAGATACGCAGTATTTT

D: NA
J: TRBJ2-2
V: TRBV2
size: NA
CDR3: CATEGGDTYTGELFF
DNA: TGTGCCACCGAGGGGGGGGACACCTACACCGGGGAGCTGTTTTTT

D: TRBD1
J: TRBJ1-4
V: TRBV7-9
size: once
CDR3: CASSPGQGDTNEKLFF
DNA: TGTGCCAGCAGCCCCGGACAGGGGGACACTAATGAAAAACTGTTTTTT

D: NA
J: TRBJ1-2
V: TRBV5-1
size: NA
CDR3: CASSLGAGIGGYTF
DNA: TGCGCCAGCAGCTTGGGAGCGGGAATTGGAGGCTACACCTTC

D: NA
J: TRBJ1-1
V: TRBV19
size: once
CDR3: CASHTGTLVTVSEAFF
DNA: TGTGCCAGTCATACAGGGACCCTCGTAACCGTTTCCGAAGCTTTCTTT

D: NA
J: TRBJ1-4
V: TRBV30
size: NA
CDR3: CAWSSEGRPNEKLFF
DNA: TGTGCCTGGAGTTCGGAGGGCAGGCCTAATGAAAAACTGTTTTTT

D: TRBD1
J: TRBJ2-3
V: TRBV5-6
size: NA
CDR3: CASYLRIRGRSTDTQYF
DNA: TGTGCCAGCTATTTGAGGATCAGGGGGCGTAGCACAGATACGCAGTATTTT

D: NA
J: TRBJ1-2
V: TRBV19
size: NA
CDR3: CASSINSGIYGYTF
DNA: TGTGCCAGTAGTATTAATTCAGGGATCTATGGCTACACCTTC

D: TRBD2
J: TRBJ2-3
V: TRBV6-4
size: once
CDR3: CASSDSTSGGEGADTQYF
DNA: TGTGCCAGCAGTGACTCGACTAGCGGGGGGGAAGGTGCAGATACGCAGTATTTT

D: NA
J: TRBJ1-4
V: TRBV5-6
size: NA
CDR3: CASSLVGAANEKLFF
DNA: TGTGCCAGCAGCTTGGTTGGGGCGGCTAATGAAAAACTGTTTTTT

D: TRBD1
J: TRBJ1-1
V: TRBV29-1
size: NA
CDR3: CSGGQGPHTEAFF
DNA: TGCAGCGGGGGACAGGGGCCCCACACTGAAGCTTTCTTT

D: NA
J: TRBJ2-6
V: TRBV19
size: NA
CDR3: CASSMGGWGLRLSGANVLTF
DNA: TGTGCCAGTAGTATGGGGGGTTGGGGCCTAAGGCTCTCTGGGGCCAACGTCCTGACTTTC

D: NA
J: TRBJ2-3
V: TRBV3-1/TRBV3-2
size: NA
CDR3: CASSQGGGPSKDTQYF
DNA: TGTGCCAGCAGCCAAGGGGGGGGGCCATCCAAAGATACGCAGTATTTT

D: NA
J: TRBJ2-5
V: TRBV12-3/TRBV12-4
size: NA
CDR3: CASSLRETQYF
DNA: TGTGCCAGCAGTTTGAGAGAGACCCAGTACTTC

D: TRBD1
J: TRBJ1-2
V: TRBV3-1/TRBV3-2
size: NA
CDR3: CASSQDRGRGGYTF
DNA: TGTGCCAGCAGCCAAGACAGGGGGCGAGGTGGCTACACCTTC

D: NA
J: TRBJ1-1
V: TRBV6-5
size: NA
CDR3: CASTDGLRTTEAFF
DNA: TGTGCCAGCACAGACGGACTCCGCACAACTGAAGCTTTCTTT

D: TRBD1
J: TRBJ1-1
V: TRBV29-1
size: few
CDR3: CSGNDRGSEAFF
DNA: TGCAGCGGTAACGACAGGGGGTCTGAAGCTTTCTTT

D: TRBD1
J: TRBJ1-5
V: TRBV19
size: NA
CDR3: CASTLRGQGNQPQHF
DNA: TGTGCCAGTACCCTGAGGGGACAGGGAAATCAGCCCCAGCATTTT

D: TRBD1
J: TRBJ1-2
V: TRBV6-5
size: NA
CDR3: CATHQGVGYTF
DNA: TGTGCCACTCATCAGGGGGTAGGCTACACCTTC

D: NA
J: TRBJ1-5
V: TRBV12-3/TRBV12-4
size: NA
CDR3: CASQDKSNQPQHF
DNA: TGTGCCAGCCAGGACAAGAGCAATCAGCCCCAGCATTTT

D: NA
J: TRBJ1-5
V: TRBV19
size: NA
CDR3: CASSIGRRMDTSNQPQHF
DNA: TGTGCCAGTAGTATAGGAAGGCGGATGGACACAAGCAATCAGCCCCAGCATTTT

D: NA
J: TRBJ1-1
V: TRBV29-1
size: many
CDR3: CSAQGKGGRGAFF
DNA: TGCAGCGCCCAGGGAAAGGGAGGTCGAGGAGCTTTCTTT

D: NA
J: TRBJ1-1
V: TRBV23-1
size: NA
CDR3: CASSILFNTEAFF
DNA: TGCGCCAGCTCTATATTATTTAACACTGAAGCTTTCTTT